Below are 8 T cell receptor beta chains sequenced from a single sample in a study of Ad26.COV2.S vaccination and SARS-CoV-2 variants. Clones were sequenced by immunoSEQ multiplex PCR, and TCRdb holds only the in-frame ones, with some missing. The data hold about 250,000 clones, with 70% to 90% observed a single time. Regarding treatment: about 20 received Ad26.COV2.S at low or high dose, single or two shots; five or six received placebo; per-sample allocation not given. At day 63 after the first vaccine or placebo injection, samples were drawn. The sequenced sample was peripheral blood, obtained in a trial of Ad26.COV2.S vaccine versus placebo. These receptors were taken from a person between 18 and 59 years old who received the Ad26.COV2.S COVID-19 vaccine or a placebo.

This clone was recorded a few times. The V and J genes are TRBV4-1 and TRBJ2-7; 10 bases are shared with TRBD2. The CDR3 totals 17 residues. Germline assignment: CDR1 MGHRA and CDR2 YSYEKL. V gave up 1 base and J gave up 0 bases; unmatched junction bases: 6. This CDR3 is CASSQVGLAGVSYEQYF. CDR3 sequence (DNA): TGCGCCAGCAGCCAAGTTGGGCTAGCGGGGGTCTCCTACGAGCAGTACTTC.

This chain links TRBV29-1 with TRBJ1-1, with TRBD1 matching 9 bases. V lost 0 bases to trimming and J lost 4 bases; unmatched junction nucleotides: 9. Germline V gene sequence: CDR1 SQVTM, CDR2 ANQGSEA. This CDR3 has 16 residues. The CDR3 here is CSVEESGTGISTEAFF. CDR3 sequence (DNA): TGCAGCGTTGAAGAGTCAGGGACAGGGATCAGCACTGAAGCTTTCTTT.

V is TRBV9 and J is TRBJ2-3, with no clear D. The CDR3 sequence is 16 residues long. Germline V gene sequence: CDR1 SGDLS, CDR2 YYNGEE. The ends were cut back, 0 bases at V and 3 bases at J, with 14 bases in the middle. The CDR3 bases are TGTGCCAGCAGCGTAGAAGACCTACTACCGACAGATACGCAGTATTTT. Encoded protein: CASSVEDLLPTDTQYF.

The chain couples TRBV6-1 to TRBJ2-5, with D perhaps matching TRBD1 or TRBD2 (5 bases each). Germline lookup yields CDR1 MNHNS and CDR2 SASEGT. The CDR3 contains 18 residues. V was cut by 0 bases and J by 4 bases, with 21 bases left in between. In nucleotides, the CDR3 is TGTGCCAGCAGTGAAGCGGTCAAGGTGGCGGCGAGGGGAGAGACCCAGTACTTC. As protein: CASSEAVKVAARGETQYF.

J is TRBJ1-5 and V is TRBV18, with D perhaps TRBD1 (5 bases). The CDR3 is made up of 13 amino acids. With 8 bases removed from V and 13 bases from J, the gap between germline ends came to 21 bases. Germline V gives CDR1 KGHSH, CDR2 LQKENI. The DNA of the CDR3 is TGTGCCAGCCAAAAGGCAAGGGCAGGGTTTCAGCATTTT. Translation: CASQKARAGFQHF.

This clone showed up just a few times. J is TRBJ1-2 and V is TRBV10-3; perhaps TRBD1 as D (6 bases). The V end was cut by 0 bases, the J end by 2 bases, with 7 bases between. The CDR3 spans 14 residues. The germline V gene encodes CDR1 ENHRY and CDR2 SYGVKD. The chain's CDR3 is CAISESRGNYGYTF. CDR3 bases: TGTGCCATCAGTGAGTCAAGGGGGAACTATGGCTACACCTTC.

CDR3 region: CASSTLPFQNTEAFF. The DNA for the CDR3 is TGTGCCAGCAGCACGTTACCCTTTCAGAACACTGAAGCTTTCTTT. The chain employs TRBV9 and TRBJ1-1; no clear D gene. Germline CDR1 reads SGDLS; CDR2 reads YYNGEE. Trimming cost V 4 bases and J 1 base, with 14 bases left between them. The CDR3 is made up of 15 amino acids.

V and J are TRBV2 and TRBJ2-5, with 8 bases fitting TRBD2. CDR1 is SNHLY and CDR2 is FYNNEI in the germline V gene. The CDR3 has 16 residues. Trimming took 7 bases from V and 0 from J; bases not matched to a gene: 10. CDR3 nucleotide sequence: TGTGCCAGCAAATTTACTAGCGGAAGTAACCAAGAGACCCAGTACTTC. It translates to CASKFTSGSNQETQYF.